The present T cell receptor (beta chain) was sequenced within a study of T cell responses to AZD1222 COVID-19 vaccine (TCRdb year 2021). About the full investigation: Because spike-specific TCR depth and breadth did not differ between the two schedules, AZD1222 recipients who got a second dose at roughly 4 weeks were pooled with those who got a second dose at roughly 12 weeks. TCR sequencing covered 230 or so trial participants: 200 to 220 given two doses of AZD1222 and some 25 given two doses of MenACWY control vaccine. Enrollment into the trials was organized by age into subgroups of 18-55, 56-69 and 70-plus years, and those subgroups contained around 150, 28 and 57 TCR-sequenced participants, respectively.

Taken from the germline V gene (reference sequence), the CDR1 and CDR2 loops are GTSNPN and SVGIG. V and J are truncated by 2 bases and 1 base respectively, leaving an intervening sequence of 8 bases. The CDR3 runs 13 amino acids, cysteine and phenylalanine included. Left in the record is the CDR3 DNA by itself, 39 bases read in frame from the first base. Taken with the paper, the label for time point translates to: baseline before first vaccination. Vaccinee samples were obtained from the UK trials COV001 and COV002, which included a single-blind randomized controlled phase 2/3 trial of AZD1222 (ChAdOx1 nCoV-19) in healthy adults. For TCRbeta chain sequencing, PBMC samples from trial participants were taken at day 0 and at day 28 after the second dose. Study-wide conclusions, independent of this receptor: A significant rise in spike-specific TCR breadth and depth was observed after two AZD1222 doses relative to day 0 and relative to MenACWY recipients. Reportedly, close to half of the unique spike-specific TCRs recognized epitopes lying outside the regions that are mutated in the B.1.351 and B.1.1.7 variants. Conclusions about previously exposed vaccinees are limited, since just 6 or 7 AZD1222 recipients were seropositive for SARS-CoV-2 at baseline. CD4 TCRs associated with the vaccine covered the entire spike protein, and the dominant responses were in regions 160-218 and 743-854. Because no day 14 peak-response samples were available, the repertoires could be characterized only after the peak T cell response. Participants were mostly white British, with more females than males. The authors suggested clonal diversity may have been underestimated. The 56-69-year group was small, and its depth increase did not reach significance, likely because of low power.

For this clone: It has no known antigen specificity. No quality values exist for individual bases; no much larger clone is one base distant.

The CDR3 regions of human TCRbeta chains were analyzed by immunosequencing. Under the source paper's analysis protocol: Repertoire TCRs were matched against a reference library of SARS-CoV-2-specific TCRs generated with the MIRA antigen-specificity platform. Breadth was defined as the fraction of unique TCRs that were SARS-CoV-2-associated, and depth was defined as the fraction of total T cells that were SARS-CoV-2-associated. Using the MIRA data, every spike-specific TCR was mapped to the spike region that the TCR reacted to and assigned to either a CD4 or a CD8 class. Log10-transformed breadth and depth values were compared by one-way ANOVA with Sidak's multiple comparisons tests. Imported from immuneACCESS, the table was reduced by TCRdb to in-frame sequences with V and J called. These copies leave out some clones; in studies compared against another copy, an unresolved V gene accounts for under half, and the cause of the remainder is not known. V and J calls and clone size are given by that table; D and trimming were obtained from the DNA. Across this sample there are 75,000 to 100,000 clones, with roughly 89% seen only once. The ten top clones hold more than 7.5% of the sample.

The receptor chain draws on TRBV30 and TRBJ1-1; TRBD1 is a possible D gene, resting on 5 matching bases. Sequenced here: peripheral blood, sampled on day 0 of AZD1222 vaccination. This TCR was recovered from an adult in good health. The CDR3 is CAWSPTANTEAFF. In nucleotides, the sequence is TGTGCCTGGAGTCCGACAGCGAACACTGAAGCTTTCTTT. Supplemented by the reference TRBV30 and TRBJ1-1 proteins around the CDR3, the complete variable domain is SQTIHQWPATLVQPVGSPLSLECTVEGTSNPNLYWYRQAAGRGLQLLFYSVGIGQISSEVPQNLSASRPQDRQFILSSKKLLLSDSGFYLCAWSPTANTEAFFGQGTRLTVV.